Sequencing of this T cell receptor beta chain was carried out in a study of shared clonotypes between healthy human individuals. About 30,000 T cell genomes, or about 190 ng DNA, went into the sorted-subset replicate PCRs. The data were produced by immunoSEQ multiplex PCR, yet TCRdb's version contains in-frame clones alone and is incomplete. This sample carries hundreds of thousands of clones, roughly 70% of them seen once, and the ten largest clones take 1.5% to 2%. On this clone itself: The target antigen is unknown.

The germline V gene has CDR1 SGHRS and CDR2 YFSETQ. CDR3 length equals 12 residues. V was shortened by 1 base and J by 2 bases, with 4 bases between the two germline ends. CD4+ cells were split into CD45RA+ naive and CD45RA-negative memory subsets. Whole-study results and caveats: Sorted-subset sequencing was shown by rarefaction to be incomplete despite large depth. It was only blood that was sampled, and tissue repertoires likely differ.

This TCR was recovered from a woman in her 30s in good health. This chain joins TRBV5-1 and TRBJ2-7; D unresolved. Source material: memory CD4+ T cells sorted from blood. Noted subset: CD45RA-negative fraction. The CDR3 sequence: CASSLFPYEQYF. CDR3 nucleotide sequence: TGCGCCAGCAGCTTGTTTCCCTACGAGCAGTACTTC. Full variable domain (outside the CDR3, taken from reference TRBV5-1 and TRBJ2-7): KAGVTQTPRYLIKTRGQQVTLSCSPISGHRSVSWYQQTPGQGLQFLFEYFSETQRNKGNFPGRFSGRQFSNSRSEMNVSTLELGDSALYLCASSLFPYEQYFGPGTRLTVT.